The T cell receptor beta chain under discussion was sequenced for a study of monozygotic twins with inflammatory bowel disease. Broader study findings: People with IBD had fewer clonotypes in common with others than healthy twins did, especially with disease activity.

The template-switching step introduced UMIs that carried a 6-nucleotide sample barcode. Reanalyzing the 5' RACE reads, TCRdb keeps one entry per CDR3 protein, without DNA. This table holds about 380,000 distinct CDR3 sequences. With regard to this clonotype: The antigen is undetermined.

The origin of this receptor is a human donor with ulcerative colitis or Crohn's disease, or a healthy co-twin of an affected twin (not recorded which). The material sequenced was blood.

The CDR3 is CASSLPGTNEKLFF. The rearrangement links TRBV7-2 to TRBJ1-4. From germline, CDR1 is SGHTA and CDR2 FQGNSA. The CDR3 is made up of 14 amino acids. The full variable domain, completed using reference TRBV7-2 and TRBJ1-4, is GAGVSQSPSNKVTEKGKDVELRCDPISGHTALYWYRQSLGQGLEFLIYFQGNSAPDKSGLPSDRFSAERTGGSVSTLTIQRTQQEDSAVYLCASSLPGTNEKLFFGSGTQLSVL.